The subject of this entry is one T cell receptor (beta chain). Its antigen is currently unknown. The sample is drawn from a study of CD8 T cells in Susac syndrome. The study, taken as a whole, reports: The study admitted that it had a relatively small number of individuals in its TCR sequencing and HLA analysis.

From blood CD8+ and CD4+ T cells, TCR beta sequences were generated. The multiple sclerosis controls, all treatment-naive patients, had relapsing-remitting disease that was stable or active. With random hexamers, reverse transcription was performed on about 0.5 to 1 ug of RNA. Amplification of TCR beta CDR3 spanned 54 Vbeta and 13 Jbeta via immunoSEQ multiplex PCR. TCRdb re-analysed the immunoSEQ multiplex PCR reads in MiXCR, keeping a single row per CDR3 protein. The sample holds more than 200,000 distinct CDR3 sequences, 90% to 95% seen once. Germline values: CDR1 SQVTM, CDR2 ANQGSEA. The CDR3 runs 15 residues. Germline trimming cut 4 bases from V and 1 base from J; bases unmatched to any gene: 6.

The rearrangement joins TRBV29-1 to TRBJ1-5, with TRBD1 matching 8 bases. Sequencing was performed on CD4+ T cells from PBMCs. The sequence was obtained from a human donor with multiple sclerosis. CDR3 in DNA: TGCAGCGTTGGAACAGGGGGTGGAAGCAATCAGCCCCAGCATTTT. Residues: CSVGTGGGSNQPQHF.